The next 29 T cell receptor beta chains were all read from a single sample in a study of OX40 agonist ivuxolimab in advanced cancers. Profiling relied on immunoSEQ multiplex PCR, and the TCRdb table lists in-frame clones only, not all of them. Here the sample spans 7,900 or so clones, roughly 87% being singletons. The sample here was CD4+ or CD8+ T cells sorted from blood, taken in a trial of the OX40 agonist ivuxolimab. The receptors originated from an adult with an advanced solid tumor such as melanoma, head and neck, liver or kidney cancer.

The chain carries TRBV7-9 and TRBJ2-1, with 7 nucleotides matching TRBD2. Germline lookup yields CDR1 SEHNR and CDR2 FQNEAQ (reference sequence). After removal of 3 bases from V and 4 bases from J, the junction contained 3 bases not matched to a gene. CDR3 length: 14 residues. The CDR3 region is CASSFLAEYNEQFF. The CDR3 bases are TGTGCCAGCAGCTTTCTAGCGGAGTACAATGAGCAGTTCTTC.

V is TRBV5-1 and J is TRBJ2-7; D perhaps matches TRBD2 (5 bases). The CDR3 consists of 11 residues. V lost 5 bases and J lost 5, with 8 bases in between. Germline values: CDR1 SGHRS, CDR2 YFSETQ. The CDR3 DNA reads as TGCGCCAGCAGTTCGGAGGACGAGCAGTACTTC. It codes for CASSSEDEQYF.

The CDR3 DNA follows: TGTGCCACCGGGGGGGGACCGGGACCGTACAATGAGCAGTTCTTC. As protein: CATGGGPGPYNEQFF. The gene calls are TRBV6-4 and TRBJ2-1; 8 bases are shared with TRBD2. The CDR3 totals 15 residues. The V and J ends lost 10 bases and 4 bases, in that order; junction bases with no gene match: 12. The germline V gene has CDR1 MRHNA and CDR2 SNTAGT.

CDR3 sequence reads: CASSSLLTEQFF. In DNA form, the CDR3 reads TGTGCCAGCAGTTCCCTACTCACTGAGCAGTTCTTC. V and J are TRBV27 and TRBJ2-1, with D unresolved. Germline CDR1 MNHEY, CDR2 SMNVEV (reference sequence). Trimming shortened V by 4 bases and J by 9 bases, and 10 bases separated the two germline ends. The length of the CDR3 is 12 residues.

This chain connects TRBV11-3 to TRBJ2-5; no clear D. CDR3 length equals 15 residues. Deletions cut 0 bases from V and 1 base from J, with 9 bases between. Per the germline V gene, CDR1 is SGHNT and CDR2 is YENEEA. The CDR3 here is CASSLDLTSQETQYF. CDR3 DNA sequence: TGTGCCAGCAGCTTAGATCTGACCTCCCAAGAGACCCAGTACTTC.

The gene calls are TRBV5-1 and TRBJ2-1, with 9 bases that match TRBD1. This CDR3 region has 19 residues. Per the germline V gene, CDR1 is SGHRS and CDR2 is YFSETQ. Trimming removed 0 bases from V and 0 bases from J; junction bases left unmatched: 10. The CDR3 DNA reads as TGCGCCAGCAGCTTGGCCGGACAGGGGATAGTAAGCTCCTACAATGAGCAGTTCTTC. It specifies CASSLAGQGIVSSYNEQFF.

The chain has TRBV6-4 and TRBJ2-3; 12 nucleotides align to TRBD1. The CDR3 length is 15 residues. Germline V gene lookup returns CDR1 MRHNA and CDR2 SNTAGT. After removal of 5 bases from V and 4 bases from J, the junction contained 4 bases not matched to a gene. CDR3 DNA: TGTGCCAGCAGTCCCGGGACAGGGGGCCCAGATACGCAGTATTTT. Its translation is CASSPGTGGPDTQYF.

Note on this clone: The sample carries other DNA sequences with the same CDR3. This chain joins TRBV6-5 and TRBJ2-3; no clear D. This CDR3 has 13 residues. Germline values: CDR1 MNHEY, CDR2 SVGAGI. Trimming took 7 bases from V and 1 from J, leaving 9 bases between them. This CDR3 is CASTPAGTDTQYF. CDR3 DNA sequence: TGTGCCAGCACCCCCGCTGGCACAGATACGCAGTATTTT.

The CDR3 nucleotides read TGTGCCAGCAGCCCGGGTGGCTACGAGCAGTACTTC. Its protein is CASSPGGYEQYF. The V and J genes are TRBV5-5 and TRBJ2-7; the D is unclear. Germline CDR1 reads SGHKS; CDR2 reads YYEKEE (reference sequence). Trimming left V 4 bases short and J 3 bases short, with 8 bases between. The CDR3 is made up of 12 amino acids. Full variable domain (missing parts from reference TRBV5-5 and TRBJ2-7): DAGVTQSPTHLIKTRGQQVTLRCSPISGHKSVSWYQQVLGQGPQFIFQYYEKEERGRGNFPDRFSARQFPNYSSELNVNALLLGDSALYLCASSPGGYEQYFGPGTRLTVT.

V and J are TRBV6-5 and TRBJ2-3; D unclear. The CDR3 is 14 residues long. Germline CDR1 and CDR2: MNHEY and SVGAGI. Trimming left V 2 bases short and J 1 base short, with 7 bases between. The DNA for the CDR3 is TGTGCCAGCAGTTACGGTCGACGCACAGATACGCAGTATTTT. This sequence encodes CASSYGRRTDTQYF.

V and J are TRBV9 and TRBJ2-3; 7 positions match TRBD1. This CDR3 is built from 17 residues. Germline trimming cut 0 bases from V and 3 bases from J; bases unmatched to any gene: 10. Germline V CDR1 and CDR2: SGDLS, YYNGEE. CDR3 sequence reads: CASSVEQGDPLTDTQYF. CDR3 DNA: TGTGCCAGCAGCGTAGAGCAGGGGGATCCCTTAACAGATACGCAGTATTTT.

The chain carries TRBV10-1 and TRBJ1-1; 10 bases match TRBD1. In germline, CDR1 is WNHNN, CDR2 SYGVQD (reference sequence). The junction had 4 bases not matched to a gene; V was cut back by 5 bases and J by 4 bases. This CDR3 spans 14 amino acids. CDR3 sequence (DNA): TGCGCCAGCAGTCTGGGACAGGGGACCACTGAAGCTTTCTTT. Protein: CASSLGQGTTEAFF.

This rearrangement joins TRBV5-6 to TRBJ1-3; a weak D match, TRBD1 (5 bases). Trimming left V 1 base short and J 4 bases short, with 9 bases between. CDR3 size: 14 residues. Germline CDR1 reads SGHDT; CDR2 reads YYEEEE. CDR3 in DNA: TGTGCCAGCAGCTTGAGGGGTGGGGGAAACACCATATATTTT. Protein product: CASSLRGGGNTIYF.

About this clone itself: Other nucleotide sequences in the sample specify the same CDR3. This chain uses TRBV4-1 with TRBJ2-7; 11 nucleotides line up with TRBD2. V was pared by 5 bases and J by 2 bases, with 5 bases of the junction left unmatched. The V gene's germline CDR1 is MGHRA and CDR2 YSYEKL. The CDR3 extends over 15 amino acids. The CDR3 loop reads CASSFGTSGTYEQYF. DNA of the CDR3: TGCGCCAGCAGCTTCGGGACTAGCGGTACCTACGAGCAGTACTTC.

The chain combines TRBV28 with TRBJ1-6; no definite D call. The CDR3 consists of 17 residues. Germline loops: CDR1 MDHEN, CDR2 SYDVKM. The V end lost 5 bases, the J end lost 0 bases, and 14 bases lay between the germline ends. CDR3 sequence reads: CASSGGKTSSYNSPLHF. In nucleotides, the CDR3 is TGTGCCAGCAGTGGCGGGAAGACAAGCTCCTATAATTCACCCCTCCACTTT.

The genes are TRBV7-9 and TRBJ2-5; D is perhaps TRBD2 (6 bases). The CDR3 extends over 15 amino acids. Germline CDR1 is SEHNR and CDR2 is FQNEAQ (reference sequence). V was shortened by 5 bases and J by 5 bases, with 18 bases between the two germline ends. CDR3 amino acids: CASSPTLTSKETQYF. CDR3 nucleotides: TGTGCCAGCAGCCCGACCCTGACTAGTAAGGAGACCCAGTACTTC.

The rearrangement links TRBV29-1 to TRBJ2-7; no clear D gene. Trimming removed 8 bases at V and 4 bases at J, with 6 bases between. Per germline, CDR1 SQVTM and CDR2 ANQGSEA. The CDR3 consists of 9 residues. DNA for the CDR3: TGCAGCAGCAGTTACGAGCAGTACTTC. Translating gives CSSSYEQYF.

CDR3 coding DNA: TGTGCCAGCAGCGTAGAAAGAGGGCAGGGGAGGTACGAGCAGTACTTC. Translated: CASSVERGQGRYEQYF. The chain combines TRBV9 with TRBJ2-7; D is perhaps TRBD1 or TRBD2 (6 bases each). The CDR3 is 16 residues long. Trimming cost V 0 bases and J 4 bases, with 17 bases left between them. Germline assignment: CDR1 SGDLS and CDR2 YYNGEE. The whole variable domain, remainder taken from reference TRBV9 and TRBJ2-7, is DSGVTQTPKHLITATGQRVTLRCSPRSGDLSVYWYQQSLDQGLQFLIQYYNGEERAKGNILERFSAQQFPDLHSELNLSSLELGDSALYFCASSVERGQGRYEQYFGPGTRLTVT.

The CDR3 here is CASSLSGTIYEQYF. The CDR3 DNA reads TGTGCCAGCAGTTTATCCGGGACGATCTACGAGCAGTACTTC. The chain recombines TRBV27 with TRBJ2-7, with D perhaps matching TRBD1 or TRBD2 (5 bases each). The CDR3 consists of 14 residues. Per germline, CDR1 MNHEY and CDR2 SMNVEV (reference sequence). V shed 0 bases and J shed 3 bases, with 9 bases lying between them.

CDR3 amino acids: CATSRDRGPGHEQYF. CDR3 coding DNA: TGTGCCACCAGCAGAGATCGGGGGCCTGGCCACGAGCAGTACTTC. The chain recombines TRBV15 with TRBJ2-7, with D perhaps matching TRBD1 or TRBD2 (6 bases each). Per the germline V gene, CDR1 is LNHNV and CDR2 is YYDKDF (reference sequence). V dropped 0 bases and J dropped 5 bases, with 14 bases sitting between them. The CDR3 has 15 amino acids.

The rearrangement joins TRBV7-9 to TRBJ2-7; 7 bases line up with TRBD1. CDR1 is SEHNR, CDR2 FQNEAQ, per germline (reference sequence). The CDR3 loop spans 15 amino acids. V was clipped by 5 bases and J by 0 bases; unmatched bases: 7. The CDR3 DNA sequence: TGTGCCAGCAGCCCCGGGACAGCCATCTCCTACGAGCAGTACTTC. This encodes CASSPGTAISYEQYF.

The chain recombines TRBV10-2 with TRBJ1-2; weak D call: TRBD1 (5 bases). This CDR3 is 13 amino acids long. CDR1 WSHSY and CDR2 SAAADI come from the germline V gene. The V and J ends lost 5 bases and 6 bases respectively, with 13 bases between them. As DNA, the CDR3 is TGCGCCAGCAGTCGGGGGTATCTGGATGGCTACACCTTC. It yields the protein CASSRGYLDGYTF.

The DNA for the CDR3 is TGTGCCAGCAGCTTGAACGGGAGGGTCTACAATGAGCAGTTCTTC. Protein: CASSLNGRVYNEQFF. The rearrangement links TRBV5-6 to TRBJ2-1; the match to TRBD2 covers 8 bases. V lost 1 base, J lost 3 bases, and 3 bases stayed unmatched. Per the germline V gene, CDR1 is SGHDT and CDR2 is YYEEEE. This CDR3 has 15 amino acids.

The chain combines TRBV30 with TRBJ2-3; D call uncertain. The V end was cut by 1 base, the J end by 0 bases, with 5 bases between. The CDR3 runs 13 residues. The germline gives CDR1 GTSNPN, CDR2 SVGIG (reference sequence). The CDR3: CAWSGQSTDTQYF. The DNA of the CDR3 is TGTGCCTGGAGTGGGCAGAGCACAGATACGCAGTATTTT. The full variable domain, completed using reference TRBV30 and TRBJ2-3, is SQTIHQWPATLVQPVGSPLSLECTVEGTSNPNLYWYRQAAGRGLQLLFYSVGIGQISSEVPQNLSASRPQDRQFILSSKKLLLSDSGFYLCAWSGQSTDTQYFGPGTRLTVL.

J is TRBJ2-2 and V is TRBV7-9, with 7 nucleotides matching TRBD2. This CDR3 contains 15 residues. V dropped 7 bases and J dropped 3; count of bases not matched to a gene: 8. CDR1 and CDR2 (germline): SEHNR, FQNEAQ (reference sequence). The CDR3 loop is CASIVASGHTGELFF. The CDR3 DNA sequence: TGTGCCAGCATCGTGGCTAGCGGCCACACCGGGGAGCTGTTTTTT.

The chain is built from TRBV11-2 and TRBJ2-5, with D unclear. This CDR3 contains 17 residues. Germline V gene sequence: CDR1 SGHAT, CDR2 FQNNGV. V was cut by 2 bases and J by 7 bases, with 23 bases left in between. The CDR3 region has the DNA TGTGCCAGCAGCTTATATTCGTCCGTCGGCGAATGGGGGACCCAGTACTTC. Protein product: CASSLYSSVGEWGTQYF.

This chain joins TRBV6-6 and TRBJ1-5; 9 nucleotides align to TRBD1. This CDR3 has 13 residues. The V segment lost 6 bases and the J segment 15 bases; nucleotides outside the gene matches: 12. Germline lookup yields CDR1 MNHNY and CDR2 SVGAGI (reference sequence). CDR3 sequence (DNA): TGTGCCAGCAGATACATACGGACAGGGGACGGGCATTTT. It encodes CASRYIRTGDGHF.

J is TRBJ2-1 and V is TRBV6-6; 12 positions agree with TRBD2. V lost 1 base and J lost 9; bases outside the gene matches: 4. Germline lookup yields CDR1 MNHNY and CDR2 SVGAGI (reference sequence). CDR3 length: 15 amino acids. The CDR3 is CASSYLGLAGFEQFF. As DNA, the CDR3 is TGTGCCAGCAGTTACTTAGGACTAGCGGGATTTGAGCAGTTCTTC.

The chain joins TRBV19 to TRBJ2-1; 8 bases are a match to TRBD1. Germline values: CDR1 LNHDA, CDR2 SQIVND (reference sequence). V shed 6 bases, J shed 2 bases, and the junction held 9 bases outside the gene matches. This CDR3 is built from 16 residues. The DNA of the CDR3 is TGTGCCAGTAGCCAAATACGACAGGGGCCCTACAATGAGCAGTTCTTC. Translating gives CASSQIRQGPYNEQFF.